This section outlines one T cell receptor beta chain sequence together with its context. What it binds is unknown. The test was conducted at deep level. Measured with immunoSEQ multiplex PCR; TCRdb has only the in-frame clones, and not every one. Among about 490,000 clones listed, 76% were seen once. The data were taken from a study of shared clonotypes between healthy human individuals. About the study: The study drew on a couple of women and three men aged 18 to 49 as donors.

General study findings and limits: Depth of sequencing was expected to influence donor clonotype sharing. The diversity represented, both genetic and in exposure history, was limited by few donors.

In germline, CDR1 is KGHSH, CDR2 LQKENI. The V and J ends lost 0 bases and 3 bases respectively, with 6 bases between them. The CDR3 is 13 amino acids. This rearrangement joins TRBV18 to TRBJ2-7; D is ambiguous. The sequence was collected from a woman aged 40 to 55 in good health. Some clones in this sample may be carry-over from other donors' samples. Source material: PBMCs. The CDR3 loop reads CASSPPDIYEQYF. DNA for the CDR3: TGTGCCAGCTCACCACCGGATATCTACGAGCAGTACTTC.